These 13 T cell receptor beta chains share one sample of origin, sequenced in a study of a mutant IDH1 vaccine in newly diagnosed glioma. Sequenced by immunoSEQ multiplex PCR; TCRdb stores in-frame clones only, minus some. In the table there are around 100,000 clones, roughly 90% of which are singletons. Specified time point: week 47, end of study. What each vaccine dose contained was 300 ug of mutant IDH1 20-mer peptide, accompanied by topical imiquimod. Their antigens are not known. The sample consisted of PBMCs, taken from a glioma patient whose treatment included an IDH1 peptide vaccine. Every receptor here comes from a woman between 50 and 59 years old with glioma.

The CDR3 coding sequence is TGTGCCAGCAGTTCGAGTTCGAGGACGTACGAGCAGTACTTC. As protein: CASSSSSRTYEQYF. The chain recombines TRBV27 with TRBJ2-5; D is unclear. The closer fit of TRBJ2-7 to the DNA end suggests the J call may be wrong. The length of the CDR3 is 14 residues. CDR1 is MNHEY and CDR2 is SMNVEV in the germline V gene (reference sequence).

This chain joins TRBV28 and TRBJ2-1, with TRBD2 identical over 8 bases. V shed 4 bases and J 5 bases; nucleotides not matched to a gene: 13. Germline lookup yields CDR1 MDHEN and CDR2 SYDVKM. This CDR3 has 17 amino acids. The CDR3 bases are TGTGCCAGCAGTTCCACAGAAGGGCTAGCGGGCCACAATGAGCAGTTCTTC. This gives the protein CASSSTEGLAGHNEQFF.

This chain uses TRBV20-1 with TRBJ2-1; D gene uncertain. The CDR3 has 11 residues. Germline V lookup: CDR1 DFQATT, CDR2 SNEGSKA (reference sequence). V dropped 5 bases and J dropped 9 bases, with 11 bases sitting between them. DNA of the CDR3: TGCAGTGCTGAATCTATAGGTGAGCAGTTCTTC. It is translated as CSAESIGEQFF.

The rearrangement uses TRBV13 and TRBJ2-1; perhaps D is TRBD1 or TRBD2 (5 bases each). The CDR3 contains 14 residues. Germline lookup yields CDR1 PRHDT and CDR2 FYEKMQ (reference sequence). Trimming stripped 4 bases from V and 10 bases from J, with 17 bases between. CDR3 amino acids: CASSSPTGLKEQFF. In nucleotides, the CDR3 is TGTGCCAGCAGCTCCCCCACGGGGCTAAAGGAGCAGTTCTTC.

The rearrangement joins TRBV28 to TRBJ2-5; 9 nucleotides agree with TRBD2. CDR3 size: 13 residues. Unmatched junction bases numbered 6, after V lost 10 bases and J lost 3 bases. Germline CDR1 is MDHEN and CDR2 is SYDVKM. The CDR3, as DNA: TGTGCCACGTCCCGACTAGCGGAAGAGACCCAGTACTTC. Amino acids: CATSRLAEETQYF.

V is TRBV30 and J is TRBJ2-7; possible D gene TRBD2, 6 bases. Trimming stripped 5 bases from V and 4 bases from J, with 21 bases between. From germline, CDR1 is GTSNPN and CDR2 SVGIG (reference sequence). The CDR3 is 15 residues long. The CDR3 reads CAWVLGEAFLYEQYF. CDR3 sequence (DNA): TGTGCCTGGGTTTTGGGGGAGGCCTTTTTATACGAGCAGTACTTC.

V usage is TRBV18 and J usage is TRBJ2-1, with 9 nucleotides matching TRBD2. The CDR3 contains 15 residues. The germline CDR1 and CDR2 sequences are KGHSH and LQKENI. The J segment lost 5 bases and the V segment lost 1 base, leaving 3 bases of the junction unmatched. CDR3 in DNA: TGTGCCAGCTCACCACTAGCGGGAGCCAACAATGAGCAGTTCTTC. Protein sequence: CASSPLAGANNEQFF.

The V gene is TRBV27, the J gene TRBJ1-4, with TRBD1 identical over 7 bases. J was trimmed by 4 bases and V by 5 bases; bases with no gene match: 10. The CDR3 contains 16 residues. From germline, CDR1 is MNHEY and CDR2 SMNVEV (reference sequence). The CDR3 DNA sequence: TGTGCCAGCAGTCCAAACCCAGGGACAGATAATGAAAAACTGTTTTTT. This translates into CASSPNPGTDNEKLFF.

This clone was found once. The chain is built from TRBV2 and TRBJ1-5; TRBD1 is a possible D gene (6 bases). Germline V gives CDR1 SNHLY, CDR2 FYNNEI. Deletions cut 1 base from V and 4 bases from J, with 11 bases between. The CDR3 has 15 residues. The CDR3 spells CASSEVRRGNQPQHF. The CDR3 region has the DNA TGTGCCAGCAGTGAAGTCAGAAGGGGGAATCAGCCCCAGCATTTT.

The chain links TRBV7-9 to TRBJ2-7; a weak D match, TRBD1 (5 bases). CDR3 length: 13 amino acids. The germline CDR1 and CDR2 sequences are SEHNR and FQNEAQ (reference sequence). Trimming pared 0 bases from V and 5 bases from J, leaving 8 bases between. The CDR3 protein is CASSLAAGNEQYF. The CDR3 nucleotides read TGTGCCAGCAGCTTAGCGGCAGGGAACGAGCAGTACTTC.

Worth noting for this clone: An end of the junction does not agree with germline; a read error may underlie this. DNA for the CDR3: TGTGCCAGCAGCTACCGACAGGGTGAATCTTTCTTT. Encoded protein: CASSYRQGESFF. The V gene is TRBV7-9, the J gene TRBJ1-1; TRBD1 agrees at 7 bases. CDR1 is SEHNR, CDR2 FQNEAQ, per germline (reference sequence). This CDR3 contains 12 residues. The full variable domain, its missing parts supplied by reference TRBV7-9 and TRBJ1-1, is DTGVSQNPRHKITKRGQNVTFRCDPISEHNRLYWYRQTLGQGPEFLTYFQNEAQLEKSRLLSDRFSAERPKGSFSTLEIQRTEQGDSAMYLCASSYRQGESFFGQGTRLTVV.

The V gene is TRBV4-1, the J gene TRBJ2-1; D gene unclear. Germline V CDR1 and CDR2: MGHRA, YSYEKL. Trimming shortened V by 1 base and J by 5 bases, and 6 bases separated the two germline ends. The CDR3 has 13 residues. CDR3 in DNA: TGCGCCAGCAGCCAAGCCATAAACAATGAGCAGTTCTTC. It yields the protein CASSQAINNEQFF.

The V gene is TRBV27, the J gene TRBJ1-2; a possible D gene is TRBD1 (6 bases). The CDR3 spans 14 residues. Trimming took off 2 bases at V and 4 bases at J, with 11 bases between the two ends. CDR1 and CDR2 (germline): MNHEY, SMNVEV (reference sequence). The CDR3 nucleotides are TGTGCCAGCAGTTTAACAGGGTCCGGCTATGGCTACACCTTC. It encodes CASSLTGSGYGYTF.